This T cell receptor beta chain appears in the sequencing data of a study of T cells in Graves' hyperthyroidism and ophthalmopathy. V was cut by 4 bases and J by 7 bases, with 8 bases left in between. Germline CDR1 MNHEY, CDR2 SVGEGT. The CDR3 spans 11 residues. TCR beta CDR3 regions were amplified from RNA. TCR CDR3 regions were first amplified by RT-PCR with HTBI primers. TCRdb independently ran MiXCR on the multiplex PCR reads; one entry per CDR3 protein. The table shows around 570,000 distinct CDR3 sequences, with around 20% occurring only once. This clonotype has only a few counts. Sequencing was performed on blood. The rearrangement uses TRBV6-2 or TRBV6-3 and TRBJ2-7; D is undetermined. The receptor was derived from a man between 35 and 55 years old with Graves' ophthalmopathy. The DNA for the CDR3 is TGTGCCAGCAGTTCCCGTTGGGAGCAGTACTTC. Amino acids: CASSSRWEQYF.